The sequence of this T cell receptor beta chain was determined in a study of cytomegalovirus exposure and HLA in healthy donors. Primers: 60 Vbeta forward and 13 Jbeta reverse. Clones were sequenced by immunoSEQ multiplex PCR, and TCRdb holds only the in-frame ones, with some missing. The profile shows some 84,000 clones, about 60% of them singletons. Trimming took 0 bases from V and 3 from J, leaving 9 bases between them. There are 14 residues in the CDR3. The germline V gene encodes CDR1 LGHNA and CDR2 YSLEER. The sample was PBMCs. This clonotype was obtained from a woman between 35 and 50 years old in good health and CMV-seropositive. The chain carries TRBV4-3 and TRBJ2-7; no clear D gene. The CDR3 region is CASSQDLGYYEQYF. The CDR3 bases are TGCGCCAGCAGCCAAGATCTCGGTTACTACGAGCAGTACTTC.